This T cell receptor beta chain was sequenced during a study of Graves' ophthalmopathy and Graves' hyperthyroidism. Background on the study: The authors collected peripheral blood at initial diagnosis, before any treatment.

Germline V gene sequence: CDR1 MNHEY, CDR2 SMNVEV (reference sequence). This CDR3 spans 16 amino acids. Amplified TCR beta CDR3 regions were obtained using RNA transcripts as template. First-round RT-PCR relied on HTBI primers, and a second-round multiplex PCR came next. TCRdb reanalysed the multiplex PCR reads using MiXCR and keeps one entry per CDR3 protein. This sample carries hundreds of thousands of distinct CDR3 sequences, 22% of them seen once, and the ten largest clones take around 7%. Other autoimmune disease, uncontrolled infection, pregnancy and lactation led to exclusion. This clonotype occurred a few times. The germline gene is not matched at one end of the junction; a read error may be the cause.

The V call is TRBV27, the J call TRBJ1-6; no definite D call. Sequenced sample: peripheral blood. This TCR derives from a woman aged 18-29 years with stable Graves' hyperthyroidism. Some clones in this sample may be carry-over from other donors' samples. Here the CDR3 reads CASSLAGPGYNSHLHF. CDR3 coding DNA: TGTGCCAGCAGTTTGGCCGGCCCGGGGTATAATTCACACCTCCACTTT.